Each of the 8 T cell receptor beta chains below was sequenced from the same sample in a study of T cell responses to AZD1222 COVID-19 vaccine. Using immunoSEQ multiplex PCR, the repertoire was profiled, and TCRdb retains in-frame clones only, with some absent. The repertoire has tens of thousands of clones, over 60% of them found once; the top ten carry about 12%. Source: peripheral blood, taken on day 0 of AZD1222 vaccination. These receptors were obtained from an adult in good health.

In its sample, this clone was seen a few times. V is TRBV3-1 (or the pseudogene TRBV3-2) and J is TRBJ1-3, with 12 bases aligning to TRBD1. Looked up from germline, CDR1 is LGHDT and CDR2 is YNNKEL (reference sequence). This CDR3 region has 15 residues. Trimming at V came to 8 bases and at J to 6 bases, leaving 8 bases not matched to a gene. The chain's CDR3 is CASSPGQGAKNTIYF. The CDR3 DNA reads TGTGCCAGCTCCCCGGGACAGGGGGCGAAAAACACCATATATTTT.

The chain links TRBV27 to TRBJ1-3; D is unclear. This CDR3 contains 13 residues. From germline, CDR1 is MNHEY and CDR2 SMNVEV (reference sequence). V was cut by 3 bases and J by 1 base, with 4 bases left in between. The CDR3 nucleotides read TGTGCCAGCAGTTTCACGTCTGGAAACACCATATATTTT. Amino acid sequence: CASSFTSGNTIYF.

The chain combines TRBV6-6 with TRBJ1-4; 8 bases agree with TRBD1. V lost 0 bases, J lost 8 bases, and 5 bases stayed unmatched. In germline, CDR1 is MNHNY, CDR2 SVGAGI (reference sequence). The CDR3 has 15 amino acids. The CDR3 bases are TGTGCCAGCAGTTACTCTACAGGGGGTCGAGAAAAACTGTTTTTT. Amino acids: CASSYSTGGREKLFF.

In DNA, the CDR3 is TGTGCCAGCATACCGGGCAGCCCCGCAGGGACCCAGTACTTC. This translates into CASIPGSPAGTQYF. The J gene is TRBJ2-5, the V gene TRBV2; unclear D gene. The V end lost 7 bases, the J end lost 7 bases, and 19 bases lay between the germline ends. This CDR3 is 14 amino acids long. Germline loops: CDR1 SNHLY, CDR2 FYNNEI.

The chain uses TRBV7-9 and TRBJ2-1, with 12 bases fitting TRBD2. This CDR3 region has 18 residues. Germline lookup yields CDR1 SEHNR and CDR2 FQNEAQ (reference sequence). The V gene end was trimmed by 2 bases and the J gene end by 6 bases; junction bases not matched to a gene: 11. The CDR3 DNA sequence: TGTGCCAGCAGCTTACCCCCGAGACTAGCGGGGGCTGTCAATGAGCAGTTCTTC. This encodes CASSLPPRLAGAVNEQFF.

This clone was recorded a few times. DNA of the CDR3: TGTGCCAGCAGCTTTCGGACAGGGAACACCGGGGAGCTGTTTTTT. Translated, it gives CASSFRTGNTGELFF. The chain links TRBV9 to TRBJ2-2, with 7 bases identical to TRBD1. The junction had 4 bases not matched to a gene; V was cut back by 4 bases and J by 1 base. The germline CDR1 and CDR2 sequences are SGDLS and YYNGEE. The CDR3 length is 15 residues.

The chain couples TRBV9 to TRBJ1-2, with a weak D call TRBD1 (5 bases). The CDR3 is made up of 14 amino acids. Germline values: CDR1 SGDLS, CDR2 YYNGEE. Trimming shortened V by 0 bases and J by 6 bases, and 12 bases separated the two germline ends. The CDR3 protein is CASSVGGRVNGYTF. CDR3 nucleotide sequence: TGTGCCAGCAGCGTAGGCGGCAGGGTTAATGGCTACACCTTC.

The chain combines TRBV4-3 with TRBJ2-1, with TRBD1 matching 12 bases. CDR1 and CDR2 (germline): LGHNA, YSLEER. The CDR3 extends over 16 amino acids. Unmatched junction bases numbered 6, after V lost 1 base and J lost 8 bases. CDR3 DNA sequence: TGCGCCAGCAGCCAAGTCCCGGGACAGGGGGCGGATGAGCAGTTCTTC. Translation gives CASSQVPGQGADEQFF.